These 8 T cell receptor beta chains were sequenced from one sample in a study of regulatory T cells in long-lasting Graves disease. The time point: newly diagnosed GD, antithyroid drugs for less than 3 months. RNA from PBMCs was the source of the TCR library. Arm-PCR of CDR3 regions with iRepertoire HTBI primers generated TCR beta libraries. TCRdb re-analysed the multiplex PCR reads in MiXCR, keeping a single row per CDR3 protein. This table has roughly 500,000 distinct CDR3 sequences, roughly 13% appearing once. The same sample was also used in a study of T cells in Graves' hyperthyroidism and ophthalmopathy.

The material sequenced was peripheral blood mononuclear cells (PBMCs), taken at new diagnosis, from a patient treated with antithyroid drugs. Receptor source: a man aged 30 to 39 with Graves disease.

At least ten counts were recorded for this clonotype. The chain employs TRBV15 and TRBJ2-1; D is unresolved. The V end was cut by 0 bases, the J end by 2 bases, with 11 bases between. This CDR3 region has 16 residues. Germline CDR1 reads LNHNV; CDR2 reads YYDKDF (reference sequence). The CDR3 DNA is TGTGCCACCAGCAGAGAAGGTACAGCCACCTACAATGAGCAGTTCTTC. The encoded protein is CATSREGTATYNEQFF. The entire variable domain, with the rest obtained from reference TRBV15 and TRBJ2-1, is as follows: DAMVIQNPRYQVTQFGKPVTLSCSQTLNHNVMYWYQQKSSQAPKLLFHYYDKDFNNEADTPDNFQSRRPNTSFCFLDIRSPGLGDTAMYLCATSREGTATYNEQFFGPGTRLTVL.

This CDR3 reads CASSSKGPGTDTQYF. In DNA form, the CDR3 reads TGTGCCAGTAGTAGCAAGGGACCAGGGACAGATACGCAGTATTTT. This sequence joins TRBV19 and TRBJ2-3; the D gene could be TRBD1 or TRBD2 (5 bases each). The germline V and J ends were trimmed by 4 bases and 3 bases, with 14 bases remaining between them. The length of the CDR3 is 15 residues. Germline V CDR1 and CDR2: LNHDA, SQIVND (reference sequence).

This clonotype was seen once. A single base separates this from a much larger clone, so it may be a read error. V gene TRBV20-1 combines with J gene TRBJ2-3; possible D gene TRBD1, 5 bases. Germline loops: CDR1 DFQATT, CDR2 SNEGSKA (reference sequence). The ends were cut back, 4 bases at V and 2 bases at J, with 22 bases in the middle. The CDR3 runs to 17 residues. CDR3 region: CSATGNVCGTLTDTQYF. The CDR3 coding sequence is TGCAGTGCTACAGGGAACGTCTGCGGAACCCTCACAGATACGCAGTATTTT.

The rearrangement uses TRBV9 and TRBJ2-3; D gene uncertain. This CDR3 has 16 amino acids. Germline V gene sequence: CDR1 SGDLS, CDR2 YYNGEE. V lost 3 bases and J 0 bases, leaving 14 bases between the germline ends. The CDR3 DNA reads as TGTGCCAGCAGCGGGCGGAGTTCACCTAGCACAGATACGCAGTATTTT. This sequence encodes CASSGRSSPSTDTQYF. The full variable domain, with the rest looked up from reference TRBV9 and TRBJ2-3, is DSGVTQTPKHLITATGQRVTLRCSPRSGDLSVYWYQQSLDQGLQFLIQYYNGEERAKGNILERFSAQQFPDLHSELNLSSLELGDSALYFCASSGRSSPSTDTQYFGPGTRLTVL.

This clonotype was counted between two and nine times. The chain employs TRBV24-1 and TRBJ2-1; D is uncertain. Deletions cut 2 bases from V and 9 bases from J, with 13 bases between. Germline loops: CDR1 KGHDR, CDR2 SFDVKD. CDR3 length: 14 amino acids. The CDR3 region is CATSDWPGPGEQFF. The CDR3 nucleotides are TGTGCCACCAGTGATTGGCCAGGCCCTGGTGAGCAGTTCTTC.

The table lists this clonotype with many counts. The V and J genes are TRBV6-5 and TRBJ2-7; tentative D call: TRBD1 (6 bases). This CDR3 is built from 15 residues. Germline lookup yields CDR1 MNHEY and CDR2 SVGAGI. The ends were cut back, 4 bases at V and 4 bases at J, with 17 bases in the middle. The CDR3 loop reads CASSSPSSTGYEQYF. The CDR3 coding sequence is TGTGCCAGCAGTTCCCCCTCATCGACAGGTTACGAGCAGTACTTC.

This clonotype occurred many times. The gene calls are TRBV20-1 and TRBJ2-5; D is uncertain. The germline gives CDR1 DFQATT, CDR2 SNEGSKA (reference sequence). Trimming cost V 7 bases and J 0 bases, with 6 bases left between them. The CDR3 sequence is 11 residues long. CDR3 in amino acids: CSGGNQETQYF. Here the CDR3 DNA reads TGCAGTGGGGGTAACCAAGAGACCCAGTACTTC.

This clonotype was seen many times. The CDR3 is CSANTGADTQYF. The CDR3 nucleotides read TGCAGTGCCAATACAGGGGCGGATACGCAGTATTTT. The chain uses TRBV20-1 and TRBJ2-3; 7 bases are a match to TRBD1. CDR1 and CDR2 from the germline V gene are DFQATT and SNEGSKA (reference sequence). Trimming at V came to 6 bases and at J to 6 bases, leaving 6 bases not matched to a gene. The CDR3 runs to 12 residues.